Sequencing of this TCR beta chain was carried out in a study of T cell responses to AZD1222 COVID-19 vaccine. Background on the study: Both about-4-week and about-12-week second-dose recipients were combined. Findings and limits, study-wide: Researchers took repertoire samples only after the peak T cell response had come. Regions 160-218 and 743-854 dominated among vaccine-associated CD4 TCRs spanning spike. The sample set comprised mostly white British donors with more females, and clonal diversity was possibly underestimated.

V was clipped by 5 bases and J by 8 bases, with 21 bases between them. The CDR3 is 15 amino acids. Germline CDR1 is SGHTA and CDR2 is FQGNSA. Regarding this clone: Antigen specificity is unknown.

Sequencing used immunoSEQ multiplex PCR; TCRdb keeps in-frame clones, though not all of them. Of 45,000 to 70,000 clones detected, approximately 83% appear once; the ten largest clones hold 15% to 20%. The chain employs TRBV7-2 and TRBJ2-5; D remains unclear. This specimen consisted of peripheral blood, obtained on day 0 of AZD1222 vaccination. The TCR originated in an adult in good health. CDR3 bases: TGTGCCAGCAGCCCCCAGACGTCAGCCAAGCGTACCCAGTACTTC. This translates into CASSPQTSAKRTQYF.